This T cell receptor (beta chain) was recovered during a study of T cells in Graves' hyperthyroidism and ophthalmopathy. This clonotype was counted many times. Orbital computed tomography and thyroid ultrasound, together with serum TRAb and thyroxine and clinical symptoms, were used for diagnoses. RNA transcripts yielded amplified TCR beta CDR3 regions. The HTBI set primed first-round TCR CDR3 RT-PCR. MiXCR, run by TCRdb on the multiplex PCR reads, gives a single entry per CDR3 protein. The table lists 500,000 to 800,000 distinct CDR3 sequences, roughly 14% of them singletons. The TCR originated in a woman between 50 and 59 years old with Graves' ophthalmopathy. Sequencing input: blood.

CDR3 DNA: TGTGCCAGCAGTTACCGAGCTAGCGGGAGTCGGAGTGAGCAGTTCTTC. Its translation is CASSYRASGSRSEQFF. V gene TRBV6-2 or TRBV6-3 combines with J gene TRBJ2-1; 10 positions match TRBD2. V was clipped by 2 bases and J by 9 bases; unmatched bases: 10. CDR3 length: 16 residues. Germline CDR1 reads MNHEY; CDR2 reads SVGEGT.